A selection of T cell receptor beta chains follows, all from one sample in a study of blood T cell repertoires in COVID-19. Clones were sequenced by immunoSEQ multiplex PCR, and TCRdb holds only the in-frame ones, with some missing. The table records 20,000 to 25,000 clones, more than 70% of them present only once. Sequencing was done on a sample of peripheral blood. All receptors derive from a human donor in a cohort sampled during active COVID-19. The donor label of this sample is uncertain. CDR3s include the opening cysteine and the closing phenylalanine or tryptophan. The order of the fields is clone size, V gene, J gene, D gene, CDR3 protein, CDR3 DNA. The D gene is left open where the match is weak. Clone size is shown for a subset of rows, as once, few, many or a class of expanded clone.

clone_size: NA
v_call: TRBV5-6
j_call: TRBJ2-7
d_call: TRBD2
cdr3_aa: CASSLEGLAGIYEQYF
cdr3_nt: TGTGCCAGCAGCTTGGAAGGACTAGCGGGAATCTACGAGCAGTACTTC

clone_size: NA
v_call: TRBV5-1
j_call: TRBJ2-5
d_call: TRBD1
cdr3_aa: CASRPEGQGQETQYF
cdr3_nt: TGCGCCAGCAGGCCCGAAGGACAGGGCCAAGAGACCCAGTACTTC

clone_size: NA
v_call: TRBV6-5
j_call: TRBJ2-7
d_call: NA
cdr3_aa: CASSGDAGYYEQYF
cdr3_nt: TGTGCCAGCAGCGGGGACGCGGGGTATTACGAGCAGTACTTC

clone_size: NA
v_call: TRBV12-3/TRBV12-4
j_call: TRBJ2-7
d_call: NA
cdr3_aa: CASSIVGSYEQYF
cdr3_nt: TGTGCCAGCAGTATCGTCGGGTCCTACGAGCAGTACTTC

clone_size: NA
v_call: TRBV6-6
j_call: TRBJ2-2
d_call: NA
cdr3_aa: CASKEAANTGELFF
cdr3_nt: TGTGCCAGCAAGGAGGCCGCGAACACCGGGGAGCTGTTTTTT

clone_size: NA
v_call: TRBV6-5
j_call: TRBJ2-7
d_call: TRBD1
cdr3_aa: CASSYSGQGAYEQYF
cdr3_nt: TGTGCCAGCAGTTACTCGGGACAGGGGGCCTACGAGCAGTACTTC

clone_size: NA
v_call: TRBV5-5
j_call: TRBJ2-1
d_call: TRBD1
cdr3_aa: CASSLGTGGPYNEQFF
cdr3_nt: TGTGCCAGCAGCTTGGGGACAGGGGGCCCCTACAATGAGCAGTTCTTC

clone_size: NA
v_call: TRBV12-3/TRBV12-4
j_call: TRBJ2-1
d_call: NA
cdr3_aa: CASSSQAGEQFF
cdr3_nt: TGTGCCAGCAGTTCCCAGGCCGGTGAGCAGTTCTTC

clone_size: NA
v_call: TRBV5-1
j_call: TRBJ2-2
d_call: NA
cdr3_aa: CASSTGLQGAGELFF
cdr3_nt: TGCGCCAGCAGCACCGGGCTACAAGGGGCCGGGGAGCTGTTTTTT

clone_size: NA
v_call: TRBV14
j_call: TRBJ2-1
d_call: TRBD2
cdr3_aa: CASSPRLAGSHNEQFF
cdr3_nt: TGTGCCAGCAGCCCCCGACTAGCGGGATCCCACAATGAGCAGTTCTTC

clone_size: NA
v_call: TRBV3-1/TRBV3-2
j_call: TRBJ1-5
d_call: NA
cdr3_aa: CASSQEGRPQHF
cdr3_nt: TGTGCCAGCAGCCAAGAGGGGAGGCCCCAGCATTTT

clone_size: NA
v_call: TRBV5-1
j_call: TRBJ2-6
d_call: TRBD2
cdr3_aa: CASSPRGDSGANVLTF
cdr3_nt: TGCGCCAGCAGCCCCCGGGGGGACTCTGGGGCCAACGTCCTGACTTTC

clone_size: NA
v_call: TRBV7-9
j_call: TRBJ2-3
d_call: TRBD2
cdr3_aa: CASSFYGGRIGDTQYF
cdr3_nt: TGTGCCAGCAGCTTCTACGGCGGGAGGATAGGAGATACGCAGTATTTT

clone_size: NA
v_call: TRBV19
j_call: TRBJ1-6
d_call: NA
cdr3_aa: CASSIPGSNSPLHF
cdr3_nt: TGTGCCAGTAGTATACCCGGGTCCAATTCACCCCTCCACTTT

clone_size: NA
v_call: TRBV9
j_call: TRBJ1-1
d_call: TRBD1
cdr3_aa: CASSVQGGTEAFF
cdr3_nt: TGTGCCAGCAGCGTACAGGGGGGCACTGAAGCTTTCTTT

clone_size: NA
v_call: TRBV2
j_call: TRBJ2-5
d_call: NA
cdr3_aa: CASNIRSLEETQYF
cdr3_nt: TGTGCCAGCAATATAAGGAGTCTCGAGGAGACCCAGTACTTC

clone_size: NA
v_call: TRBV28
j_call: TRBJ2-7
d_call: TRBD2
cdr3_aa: CASSFRTLREVPYEQYF
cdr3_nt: TGTGCCAGCAGTTTCCGAACTCTCCGGGAGGTACCCTACGAGCAGTACTTC

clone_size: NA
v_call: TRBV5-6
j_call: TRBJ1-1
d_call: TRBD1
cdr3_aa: CASSLAGTENTEAFF
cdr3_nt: TGTGCCAGCAGCCTCGCCGGGACAGAGAACACTGAAGCTTTCTTT

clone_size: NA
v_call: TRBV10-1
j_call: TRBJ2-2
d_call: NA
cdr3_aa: CASPLMGGTNTGELFF
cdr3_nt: TGCGCCAGCCCCCTCATGGGCGGGACGAACACCGGGGAGCTGTTTTTT

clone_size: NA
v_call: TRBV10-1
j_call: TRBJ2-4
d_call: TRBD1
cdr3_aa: CASIDRGRGAKNIQYF
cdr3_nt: TGCGCCAGCATTGACAGGGGGCGCGGGGCCAAAAACATTCAGTACTTC

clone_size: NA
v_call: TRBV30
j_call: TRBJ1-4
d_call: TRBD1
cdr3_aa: CASGGQPNEKLFF
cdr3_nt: TGTGCCTCCGGGGGACAGCCTAATGAAAAACTGTTTTTT

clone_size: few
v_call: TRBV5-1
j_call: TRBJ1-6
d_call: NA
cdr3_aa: CASSPTAGGVNSPLHF
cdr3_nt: TGCGCCAGCAGCCCAACCGCAGGCGGGGTAAATTCACCCCTCCACTTT